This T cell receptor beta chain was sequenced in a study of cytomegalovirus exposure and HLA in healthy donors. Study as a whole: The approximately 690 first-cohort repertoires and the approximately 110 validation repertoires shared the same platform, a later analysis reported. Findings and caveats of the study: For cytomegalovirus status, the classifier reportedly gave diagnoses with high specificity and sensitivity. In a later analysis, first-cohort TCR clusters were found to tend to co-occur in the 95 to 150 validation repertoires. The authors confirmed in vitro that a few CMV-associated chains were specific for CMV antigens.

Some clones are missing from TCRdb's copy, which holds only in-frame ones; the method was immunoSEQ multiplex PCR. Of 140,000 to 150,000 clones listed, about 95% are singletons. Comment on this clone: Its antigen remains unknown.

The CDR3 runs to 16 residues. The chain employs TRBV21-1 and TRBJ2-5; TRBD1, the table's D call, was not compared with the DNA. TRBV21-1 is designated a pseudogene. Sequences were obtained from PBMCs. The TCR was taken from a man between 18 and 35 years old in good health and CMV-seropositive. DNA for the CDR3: TGTGCCAGCAGCAAAGAGGCGACAGGGGGGCCAGAGACCCAGTACTTC. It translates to CASSKEATGGPETQYF.